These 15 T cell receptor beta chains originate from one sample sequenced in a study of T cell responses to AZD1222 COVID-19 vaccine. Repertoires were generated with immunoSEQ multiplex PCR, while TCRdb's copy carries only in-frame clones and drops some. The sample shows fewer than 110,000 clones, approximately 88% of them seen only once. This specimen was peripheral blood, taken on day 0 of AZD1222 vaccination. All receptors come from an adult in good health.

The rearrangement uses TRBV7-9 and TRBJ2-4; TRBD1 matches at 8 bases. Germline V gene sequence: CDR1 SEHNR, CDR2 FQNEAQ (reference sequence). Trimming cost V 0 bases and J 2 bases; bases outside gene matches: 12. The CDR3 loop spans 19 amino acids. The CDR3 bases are TGTGCCAGCAGCTTAGCGTTGGGTGGGACAGGTTCTTCCAAAAACATTCAGTACTTC. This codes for CASSLALGGTGSSKNIQYF.

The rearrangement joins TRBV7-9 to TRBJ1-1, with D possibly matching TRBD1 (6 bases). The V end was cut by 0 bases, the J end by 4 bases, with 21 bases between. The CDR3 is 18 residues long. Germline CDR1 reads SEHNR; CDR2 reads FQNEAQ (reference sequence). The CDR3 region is CASSLAALGDKHLTEAFF. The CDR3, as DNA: TGTGCCAGCAGCTTAGCCGCCCTGGGGGACAAGCACCTCACTGAAGCTTTCTTT.

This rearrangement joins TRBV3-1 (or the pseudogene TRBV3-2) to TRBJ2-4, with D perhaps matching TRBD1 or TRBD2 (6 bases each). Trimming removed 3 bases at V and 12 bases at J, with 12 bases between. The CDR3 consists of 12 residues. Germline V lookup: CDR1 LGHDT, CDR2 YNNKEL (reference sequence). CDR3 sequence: CASSHEGGRQYF. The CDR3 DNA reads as TGTGCCAGCAGCCATGAGGGGGGACGTCAGTACTTC.

The CDR3 loop is CASSLSSSYNEQFF. The CDR3, as DNA: TGTGCCAGCAGCTTATCCAGCTCCTACAATGAGCAGTTCTTC. This rearrangement joins TRBV7-9 to TRBJ2-1; D unclear. Trimming shortened V by 2 bases and J by 0 bases, and 5 bases separated the two germline ends. Germline V CDR1 and CDR2: SEHNR, FQNEAQ (reference sequence). The CDR3 is 14 residues long.

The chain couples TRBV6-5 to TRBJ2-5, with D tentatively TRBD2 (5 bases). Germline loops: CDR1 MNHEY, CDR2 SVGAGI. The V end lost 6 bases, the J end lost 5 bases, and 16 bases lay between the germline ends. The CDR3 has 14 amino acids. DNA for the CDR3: TGTGCCAGCAGCCCGGGGTCGGGGAAGGAGACCCAGTACTTC. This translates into CASSPGSGKETQYF.

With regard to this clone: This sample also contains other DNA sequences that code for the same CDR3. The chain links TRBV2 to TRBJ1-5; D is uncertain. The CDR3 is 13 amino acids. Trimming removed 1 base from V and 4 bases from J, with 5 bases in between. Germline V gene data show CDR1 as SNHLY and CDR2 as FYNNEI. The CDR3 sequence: CASSEGSNQPQHF. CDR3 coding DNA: TGTGCCAGCAGTGAAGGCTCTAATCAGCCCCAGCATTTT.

The CDR3 nucleotides are TGTGCCACTACCTTTGGACTTAACACTGAAGCTTTCTTT. Protein sequence: CATTFGLNTEAFF. The V call is TRBV15, the J call TRBJ1-1; D remains unclear. The CDR3 is 13 residues long. The V end was cut by 9 bases, the J end by 2 bases, with 13 bases between. Germline V gene lookup returns CDR1 LNHNV and CDR2 YYDKDF (reference sequence).

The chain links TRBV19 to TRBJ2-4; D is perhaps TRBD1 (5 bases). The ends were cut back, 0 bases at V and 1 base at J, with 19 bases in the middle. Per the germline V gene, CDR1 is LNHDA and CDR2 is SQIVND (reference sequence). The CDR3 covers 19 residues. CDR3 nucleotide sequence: TGTGCCAGTAGTATAGATGGCCAGGGTCGGGTTGGGGCCAAAAACATTCAGTACTTC. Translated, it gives CASSIDGQGRVGAKNIQYF.

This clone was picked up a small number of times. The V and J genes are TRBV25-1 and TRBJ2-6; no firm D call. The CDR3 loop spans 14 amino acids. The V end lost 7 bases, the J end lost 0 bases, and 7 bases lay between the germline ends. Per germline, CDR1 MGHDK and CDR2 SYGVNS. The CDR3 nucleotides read TGTGCCAGCACTTGGACCTCTGGGGCCAACGTCCTGACTTTC. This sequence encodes CASTWTSGANVLTF.

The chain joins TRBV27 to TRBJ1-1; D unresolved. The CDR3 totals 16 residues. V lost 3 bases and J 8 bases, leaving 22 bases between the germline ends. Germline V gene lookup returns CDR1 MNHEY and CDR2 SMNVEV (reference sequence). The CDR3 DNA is TGTGCCAGCAGTTTCGACAACATGATTTTTGAGACAGAAGCTTTCTTT. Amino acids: CASSFDNMIFETEAFF.

In DNA form, the CDR3 reads TGTGCCAGCAGCTTGGAGGAGGTTGGGGGCACTGAAGCTTTCTTT. Amino acid sequence: CASSLEEVGGTEAFF. The chain uses TRBV5-5 and TRBJ1-1; a possible D gene is TRBD1 (5 bases). Germline CDR1 is SGHKS and CDR2 is YYEKEE (reference sequence). V lost 0 bases, J lost 4 bases, and 13 bases lay in between. This CDR3 contains 15 residues.

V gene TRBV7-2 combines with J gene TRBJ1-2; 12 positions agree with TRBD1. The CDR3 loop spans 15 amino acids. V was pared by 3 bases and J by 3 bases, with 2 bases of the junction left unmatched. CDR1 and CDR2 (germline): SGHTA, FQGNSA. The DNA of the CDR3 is TGTGCCAGCAGCTTCGGGACAGGGGGCGACTATGGCTACACCTTC. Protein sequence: CASSFGTGGDYGYTF.

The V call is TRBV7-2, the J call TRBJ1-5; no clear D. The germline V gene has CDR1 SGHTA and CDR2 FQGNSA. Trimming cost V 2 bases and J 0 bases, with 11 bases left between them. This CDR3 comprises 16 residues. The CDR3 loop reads CASSLQTDYSNQPQHF. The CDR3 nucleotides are TGTGCCAGCAGCTTACAAACGGATTATAGCAATCAGCCCCAGCATTTT.

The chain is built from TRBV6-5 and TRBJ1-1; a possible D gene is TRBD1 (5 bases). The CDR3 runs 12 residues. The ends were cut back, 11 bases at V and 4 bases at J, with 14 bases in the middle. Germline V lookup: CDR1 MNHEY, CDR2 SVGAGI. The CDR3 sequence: CASVGESTEAFF. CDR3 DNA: TGTGCCTCTGTAGGGGAAAGCACTGAAGCTTTCTTT.

In DNA form, the CDR3 reads TGCGCCAGCAGCCAGGTGAGGGATACCTACGAGCAGTACTTC. It is translated as CASSQVRDTYEQYF. V and J are TRBV4-1 and TRBJ2-7; maybe TRBD2 (5 bases). The germline CDR1 and CDR2 sequences are MGHRA and YSYEKL. This CDR3 has 14 residues. Trimming cost V 3 bases and J 2 bases, with 11 bases left between them.